Detailed here is one T cell receptor (beta chain). CDR1 and CDR2 from the germline V gene are SGHTA and FQGNSA. With 1 base clipped from V and 0 bases from J, the junction kept 8 bases outside the gene matches. This CDR3 has 18 amino acids. The data were obtained in a study of T cell changes during pregnancy in multiple sclerosis. Clones were sequenced by immunoSEQ multiplex PCR, and TCRdb holds only the in-frame ones, with some missing. Of tens of thousands of clones in the sample, 75% to 95% were seen once. The source is a female donor with multiple sclerosis, enrolled in a pregnancy study. The material was CD8+ T cells from peripheral blood mononuclear cells, obtained before pregnancy. The rearrangement joins TRBV7-2 to TRBJ2-5; the match to TRBD2 covers 10 bases. The CDR3 is CASSLEALTSGYQETQYF. The DNA of the CDR3 is TGTGCCAGCAGCTTAGAGGCCTTGACTAGCGGGTACCAAGAGACCCAGTACTTC.